The sequence of this TCR beta chain was determined in a study of CD8+ T cells in alopecia areata. General study points: Scalp clonality, along with expanded CD8+ clones among the top 100, was significantly decreased by tofacitinib. Researchers reported that TCR sharing among patients proved less clear than in mice, possibly HLA-linked.

Deletions cut 1 base from V and 1 base from J, with 1 base between. Per germline, CDR1 DFQATT and CDR2 SNEGSKA (reference sequence). CDR3 length equals 11 residues. The treatment: oral pan-JAK inhibitor, 5-10 mg twice daily. It was cDNA, reverse transcribed from extracted RNA, that served as the sequencing template. Repertoires were generated with immunoSEQ multiplex PCR, while TCRdb's copy carries only in-frame clones and drops some. The sample has around 150,000 clones, 65% seen once. In regard to this clone: Its target is not known.

The specimen comprised CD4+ T cells sorted from blood, sampled at week 4, from a patient treated with tofacitinib. The rearrangement links TRBV20-1 to TRBJ1-1; unclear D gene. The origin of this receptor is a human donor with alopecia areata. CDR3 protein: CSARANTEAFF. CDR3 sequence (DNA): TGCAGTGCTAGAGCGAACACTGAAGCTTTCTTT.